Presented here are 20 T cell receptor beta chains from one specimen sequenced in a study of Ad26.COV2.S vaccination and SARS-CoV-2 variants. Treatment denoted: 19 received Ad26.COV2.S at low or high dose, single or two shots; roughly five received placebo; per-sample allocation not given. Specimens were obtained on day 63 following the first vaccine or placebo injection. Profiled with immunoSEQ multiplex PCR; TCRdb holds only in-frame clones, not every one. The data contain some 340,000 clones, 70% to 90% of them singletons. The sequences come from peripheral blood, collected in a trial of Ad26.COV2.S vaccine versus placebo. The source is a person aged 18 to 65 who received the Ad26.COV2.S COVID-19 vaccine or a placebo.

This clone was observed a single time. Here the CDR3 DNA reads TGTGCCAGCAGCCTTGGGGGGAATTGGGAGACCCAGTACTTC. It yields the protein CASSLGGNWETQYF. The V and J genes are TRBV5-8 and TRBJ2-5; maybe TRBD2 (6 bases). V was trimmed by 4 bases and J by 5 bases, leaving 15 bases between them. CDR1 and CDR2 (germline): SGHTS, YDEGEE. CDR3 length: 14 amino acids.

The CDR3 region is CASSPTWTGATEAFF. The CDR3, as DNA: TGCGCCAGCAGCCCTACGTGGACAGGGGCTACTGAAGCTTTCTTT. The chain has TRBV5-1 and TRBJ1-1; 9 bases agree with TRBD1. The CDR3 spans 15 residues. Trimming removed 4 bases from V and 5 bases from J; junction bases left unmatched: 9. Germline CDR1 is SGHRS and CDR2 is YFSETQ.

In DNA, the CDR3 is TGTGCCAGCAGTGAGGGACAGGGAGTTAGGGGCTACACCTTC. The encoded protein is CASSEGQGVRGYTF. J is TRBJ1-2 and V is TRBV2; 9 bases align to TRBD1. This CDR3 is built from 14 residues. J was trimmed by 8 bases and V by 3 bases; bases with no gene match: 7. Germline-derived CDR1 and CDR2 are SNHLY and FYNNEI. The complete variable domain, with remaining parts taken from reference TRBV2 and TRBJ1-2, reads EPEVTQTPSHQVTQMGQEVILRCVPISNHLYFYWYRQILGQKVEFLVSFYNNEISEKSEIFDDQFSVERPDGSNFTLKIRSTKLEDSAMYFCASSEGQGVRGYTFGSGTRLTVV.

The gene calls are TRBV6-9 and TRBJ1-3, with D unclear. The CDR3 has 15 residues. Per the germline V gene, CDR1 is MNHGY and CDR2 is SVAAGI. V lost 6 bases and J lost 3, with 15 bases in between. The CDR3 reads CASSSQLQLGNTIYF. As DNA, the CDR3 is TGTGCCAGCAGCTCCCAACTGCAACTTGGAAACACCATATATTTT.

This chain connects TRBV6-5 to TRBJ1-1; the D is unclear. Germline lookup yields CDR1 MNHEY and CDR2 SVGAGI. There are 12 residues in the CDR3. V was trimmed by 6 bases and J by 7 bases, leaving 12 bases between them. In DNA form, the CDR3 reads TGTGCCAGCAGCAAAGAGGAGGGTGAAGCTTTCTTT. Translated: CASSKEEGEAFF.

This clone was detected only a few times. The CDR3 region is CASWDRAKNIQYF. CDR3 DNA: TGCGCCAGCTGGGACAGGGCCAAAAACATTCAGTACTTC. The rearrangement uses TRBV10-2 and TRBJ2-4, with 8 bases matching TRBD1. Trimming took 8 bases from V and 1 from J; bases not matched to a gene: 1. The CDR3 is 13 residues long. The germline V gene has CDR1 WSHSY and CDR2 SAAADI.

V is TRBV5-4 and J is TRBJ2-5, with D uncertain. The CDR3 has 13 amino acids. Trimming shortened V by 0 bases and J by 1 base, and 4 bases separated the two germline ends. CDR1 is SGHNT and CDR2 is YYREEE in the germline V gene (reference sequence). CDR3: CASSLDSQETQYF. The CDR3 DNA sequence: TGTGCCAGCAGCTTGGACAGCCAAGAGACCCAGTACTTC.

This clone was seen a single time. The CDR3 sequence: CASSYSRAANSPLHF. As DNA, the CDR3 is TGTGCCAGCAGTTACTCACGGGCAGCTAATTCACCCCTCCACTTT. The chain combines TRBV6-5 with TRBJ1-6; no clear D. This CDR3 has 15 residues. V gave up 0 bases and J gave up 6 bases, with 9 bases separating them. CDR1 and CDR2 from the germline V gene are MNHEY and SVGAGI.

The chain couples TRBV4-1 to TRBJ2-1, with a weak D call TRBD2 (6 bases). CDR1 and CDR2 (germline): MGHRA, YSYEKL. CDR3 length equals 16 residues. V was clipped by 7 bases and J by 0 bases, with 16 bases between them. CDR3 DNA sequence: TGCGCCAGCACCTTGAGCCTAGCGCTCTCCTACAATGAGCAGTTCTTC. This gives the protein CASTLSLALSYNEQFF.

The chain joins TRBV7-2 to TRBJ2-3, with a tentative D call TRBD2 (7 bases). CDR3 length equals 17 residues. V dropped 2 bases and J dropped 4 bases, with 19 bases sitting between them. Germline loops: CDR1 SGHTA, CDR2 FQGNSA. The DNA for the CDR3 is TGTGCCAGCAGCTTAATGCCCGCCCCGGGGGGCTCAGATACGCAGTATTTT. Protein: CASSLMPAPGGSDTQYF.

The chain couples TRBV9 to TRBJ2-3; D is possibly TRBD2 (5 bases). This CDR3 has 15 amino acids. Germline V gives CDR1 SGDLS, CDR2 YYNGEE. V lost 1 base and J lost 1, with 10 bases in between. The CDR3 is CASSVSSGGTDTQYF. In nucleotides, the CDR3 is TGTGCCAGCAGCGTATCAAGCGGTGGCACAGATACGCAGTATTTT.

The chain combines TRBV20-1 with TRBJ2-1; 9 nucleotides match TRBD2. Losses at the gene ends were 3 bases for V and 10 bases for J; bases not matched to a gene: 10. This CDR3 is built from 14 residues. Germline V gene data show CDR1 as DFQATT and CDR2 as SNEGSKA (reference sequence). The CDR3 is CSASGGGVRFEQFF. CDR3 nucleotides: TGCAGTGCTAGTGGCGGGGGGGTGCGATTCGAGCAGTTCTTC.

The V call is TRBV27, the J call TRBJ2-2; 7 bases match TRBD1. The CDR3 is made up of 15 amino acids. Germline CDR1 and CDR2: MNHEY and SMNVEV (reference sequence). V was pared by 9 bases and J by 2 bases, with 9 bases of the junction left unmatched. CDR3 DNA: TGTGCCAGTCAAGACAGGGTTCTTAACACCGGGGAGCTGTTTTTT. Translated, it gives CASQDRVLNTGELFF.

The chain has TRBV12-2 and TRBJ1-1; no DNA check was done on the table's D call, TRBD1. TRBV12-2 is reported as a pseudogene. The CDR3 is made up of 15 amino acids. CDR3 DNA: TGTGCAAGTCGCTTCGCGGACAAAACAAACACTGAAGCTTTCTTT. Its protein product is CASRFADKTNTEAFF.

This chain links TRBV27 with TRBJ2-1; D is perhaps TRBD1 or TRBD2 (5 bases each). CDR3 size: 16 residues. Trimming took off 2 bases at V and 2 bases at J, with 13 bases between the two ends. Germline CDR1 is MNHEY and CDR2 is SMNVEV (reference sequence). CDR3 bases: TGTGCCAGCAGTTTAGGGGGACCTAGCCCCTACAATGAGCAGTTCTTC. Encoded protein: CASSLGGPSPYNEQFF.

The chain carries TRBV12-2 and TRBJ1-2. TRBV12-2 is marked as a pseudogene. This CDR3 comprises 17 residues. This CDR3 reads CASRPWSGFGPRRGYTF. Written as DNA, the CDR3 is TGTGCAAGTCGCCCCTGGTCGGGGTTCGGACCGAGAAGGGGCTACACCTTC.

CDR3 protein: CATSWAHTEAFF. The CDR3 DNA reads TGTGCCACCTCATGGGCCCACACTGAAGCTTTCTTT. J is TRBJ1-1 and V is TRBV12-3 or TRBV12-4; D ambiguous. Deletions cut 10 bases from V and 3 bases from J, with 12 bases between. CDR3 length equals 12 residues.

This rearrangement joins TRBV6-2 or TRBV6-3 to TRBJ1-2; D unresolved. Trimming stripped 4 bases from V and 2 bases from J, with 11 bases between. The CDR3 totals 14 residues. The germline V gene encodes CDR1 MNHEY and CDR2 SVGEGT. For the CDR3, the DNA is TGTGCCAGCAGTTCCGGAAGGCTAAACTATGGCTACACCTTC. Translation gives CASSSGRLNYGYTF.

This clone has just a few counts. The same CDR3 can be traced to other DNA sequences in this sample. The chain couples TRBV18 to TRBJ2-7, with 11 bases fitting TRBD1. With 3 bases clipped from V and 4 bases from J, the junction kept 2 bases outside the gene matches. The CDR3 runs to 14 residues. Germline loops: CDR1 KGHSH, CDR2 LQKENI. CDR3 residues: CASSPGQGAYEQYF. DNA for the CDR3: TGTGCCAGCTCACCTGGACAGGGGGCTTACGAGCAGTACTTC.

The CDR3 coding sequence is TGTGCCAGCAGCTGGGGGGTTGGACAGGGGGCAAATTCACCCCTCCACTTT. This sequence encodes CASSWGVGQGANSPLHF. The chain carries TRBV5-4 and TRBJ1-6; 11 bases align to TRBD1. Germline trimming cut 3 bases from V and 7 bases from J; bases unmatched to any gene: 9. The CDR3 contains 17 residues. The germline CDR1 and CDR2 sequences are SGHNT and YYREEE (reference sequence).